This T cell receptor beta chain was found in a study of OX40 agonist ivuxolimab in advanced cancers. The overall study: An agonistic anti-OX40 (CD134) antibody, ivuxolimab, was used to treat the patients. All patients had ivuxolimab intravenously every 2 weeks at 0.01 to 10 mg/kg. Study-wide results and limits: The authors did not determine the antigen specificity of the expanded peripheral T cells.

The V end was cut by 0 bases, the J end by 7 bases, with 15 bases between. Germline V lookup: CDR1 KGHSH, CDR2 LQKENI. The CDR3 spans 15 residues. At baseline, cycle 4 day 1, and cycle 7 day 1, blood was sampled. Comment on this clone: Antigen unknown.

Some clones are missing from TCRdb's copy, which holds only in-frame ones; the method was immunoSEQ multiplex PCR. This repertoire shows 34,000 or so clones, 81% found once; its top ten account for around a fifth. This clonotype originated in an adult with an advanced solid tumor such as melanoma, head and neck, liver or kidney cancer. The chain employs TRBV18 and TRBJ1-2; D possibly corresponds to TRBD1 (5 bases). Sequenced here: CD4+ or CD8+ T cells sorted from blood, sampled in a trial of the OX40 agonist ivuxolimab. DNA for the CDR3: TGTGCCAGCTCACCACCGGCCATCTGGGGACGTGGCTACACCTTC. Protein sequence: CASSPPAIWGRGYTF.